This TCR beta chain was retrieved from a study of shared clonotypes between healthy human individuals. TCRdb's copy holds only in-frame clones and misses some; the assay was immunoSEQ multiplex PCR. The top ten hold 0.13% of the sample, which has 2 million or so clones, 90% to 95% seen once. The sample holds one count of this clone. The antigen is unknown. The ends were cut back, 3 bases at V and 3 bases at J, with 8 bases in the middle. Germline CDR1 and CDR2: SGHVS and FNYEAQ. The CDR3 has 13 amino acids. Findings and limits, study-wide: Naive CD4 clonotypes were shared across several donors at about 5.2%.

Sequenced sample: naive CD4+ T cells sorted from blood. Specified subset: CD45RA+ positively selected. The chain has TRBV7-6 and TRBJ2-5; a possible D gene is TRBD2 (5 bases). The clonotype was recovered from a man aged 18 to 30 in good health. DNA for the CDR3: TGTGCCAGCAGCTTCTTCGGGGAAGAGACCCAGTACTTC. Translation gives CASSFFGEETQYF.